The 28 T cell receptor beta chains in this list originate from one sample, sequenced in a study of blood T cell repertoires in COVID-19. Sequencing used immunoSEQ multiplex PCR; TCRdb keeps in-frame clones, though not all of them. The sample carries about 220,000 clones, almost 85% recorded once. Sequenced input: PBMCs or T cells enriched from blood (not recorded which). The receptors here all came from a man in his forties or fifties who had recovered from COVID-19.

The gene calls are TRBV7-3 and TRBJ2-2; D is undetermined. Germline assignment: CDR1 SGHTA and CDR2 FQGTGA. The CDR3 loop spans 11 amino acids. Deletions cut 4 bases from V and 7 bases from J, with 4 bases between. CDR3 loop: CASSSGGELFF. The CDR3 DNA reads TGTGCCAGCAGCTCGGGCGGGGAGCTGTTTTTT.

This chain links TRBV12-3 or TRBV12-4 with TRBJ1-2; 7 nucleotides match TRBD1. V was pared by 5 bases and J by 6 bases, with 6 bases of the junction left unmatched. This CDR3 contains 13 residues. The CDR3 bases are TGTGCCAGCAGTCGTCCCGGGACAGATGGCTACACCTTC. Translating it yields CASSRPGTDGYTF.

This clone was counted between two and nine times. The CDR3: CASSEAGGTGNTIYF. Written as DNA, the CDR3 is TGTGCCAGCAGTGAAGCAGGGGGTACTGGAAACACCATATATTTT. The chain joins TRBV6-1 to TRBJ1-3; TRBD1 might be the D (6 bases). CDR3 length: 15 residues. The V gene lost 0 bases and the J gene lost 2 bases, with 8 bases spanning the gap. CDR1 is MNHNS, CDR2 SASEGT, per germline.

This clone was seen just once. V is TRBV28 and J is TRBJ2-2; 10 nucleotides align to TRBD1. Germline CDR1 reads MDHEN; CDR2 reads SYDVKM. The CDR3 is made up of 14 amino acids. The J segment lost 4 bases and the V segment lost 4 bases, leaving 0 bases of the junction unmatched. CDR3 region: CASSWTGGTGELFF. CDR3 coding DNA: TGTGCCAGCAGTTGGACAGGGGGCACCGGGGAGCTGTTTTTT.

This sequence joins TRBV6-5 and TRBJ2-7; 13 bases fit TRBD2. The CDR3 is 15 residues long. The V gene's germline CDR1 is MNHEY and CDR2 SVGAGI. The J segment lost 9 bases and the V segment lost 6 bases, leaving 11 bases of the junction unmatched. The CDR3 here is CASSASGTSGKWQYF. The CDR3 DNA sequence: TGTGCCAGCAGCGCCTCCGGGACTAGCGGGAAATGGCAGTACTTC.

This chain uses TRBV28 with TRBJ2-3, with D perhaps matching TRBD2 (6 bases). Germline lookup yields CDR1 MDHEN and CDR2 SYDVKM. The CDR3 totals 14 residues. V was cut by 3 bases and J by 2 bases, with 9 bases left in between. The DNA of the CDR3 is TGTGCCAGCAGTTTGGGACTCTTCACAGATACGCAGTATTTT. It yields the protein CASSLGLFTDTQYF.

The chain is built from TRBV19 and TRBJ2-2; D possibly corresponds to TRBD1 (5 bases). This CDR3 is 15 amino acids long. The germline CDR1 and CDR2 sequences are LNHDA and SQIVND (reference sequence). V lost 2 bases, J lost 3 bases, and 10 bases lay in between. This CDR3 is CASSILQAYTGELFF. The CDR3, as DNA: TGTGCCAGTAGTATACTACAGGCCTACACCGGGGAGCTGTTTTTT.

This chain uses TRBV7-9 with TRBJ2-5, with D perhaps matching TRBD2 (5 bases). The V gene's germline CDR1 is SEHNR and CDR2 FQNEAQ (reference sequence). Trimming left V 6 bases short and J 7 bases short, with 9 bases between. This CDR3 has 11 residues. The chain's CDR3 is CASRREGTQYF. DNA for the CDR3: TGTGCCAGCAGACGGGAAGGGACCCAGTACTTC.

The chain recombines TRBV28 with TRBJ2-7, with TRBD1 matching over 7 bases. Germline CDR1 and CDR2: MDHEN and SYDVKM. V shed 3 bases and J 3 bases; nucleotides not matched to a gene: 8. The CDR3 is 15 amino acids. For the CDR3, the DNA is TGTGCCAGCAGTTTTAACCGGGGACAGAACTACGAGCAGTACTTC. Its protein is CASSFNRGQNYEQYF.

This clone has just one count. V gene TRBV24-1 combines with J gene TRBJ1-4, with 9 positions matching TRBD1. Germline V gives CDR1 KGHDR, CDR2 SFDVKD. The CDR3 extends over 15 amino acids. V lost 3 bases, J lost 8 bases, and 6 bases stayed unmatched. As DNA, the CDR3 is TGTGCCACCAGTGATGCCGGGACAGGGAGAGAAAAACTGTTTTTT. Translating it yields CATSDAGTGREKLFF.

The chain is built from TRBV2 and TRBJ1-6, with D unclear. The V end lost 4 bases, the J end lost 0 bases, and 7 bases lay between the germline ends. The CDR3 loop spans 15 amino acids. Germline loops: CDR1 SNHLY, CDR2 FYNNEI. DNA for the CDR3: TGTGCCAGCAGTGTTGAGAGCTCCTATAATTCACCCCTCCACTTT. Protein product: CASSVESSYNSPLHF.

CDR3 nucleotides: TGCGCCAGCAGCGGACAGGGGGCTGGCACTGAAGCTTTCTTT. Its translation is CASSGQGAGTEAFF. The J gene is TRBJ1-1, the V gene TRBV5-1; TRBD1 matches at 11 bases. The CDR3 covers 14 residues. The V gene end was trimmed by 4 bases and the J gene end by 4 bases; junction bases not matched to a gene: 3. Germline values: CDR1 SGHRS, CDR2 YFSETQ.

The chain recombines TRBV6-2 or TRBV6-3 with TRBJ2-1, with D maybe TRBD2 (5 bases). Germline-derived CDR1 and CDR2 are MNHEY and SVGEGT. CDR3 size: 13 residues. V lost 1 base to trimming and J lost 7 bases, with 8 bases between them. The CDR3 spells CASSYYVANEQFF. DNA of the CDR3: TGTGCCAGCAGTTACTACGTAGCGAATGAGCAGTTCTTC.

The genes are TRBV19 and TRBJ2-3; the D gene is possibly TRBD1 (6 bases). Looked up from germline, CDR1 is LNHDA and CDR2 is SQIVND (reference sequence). V lost 0 bases and J lost 0, with 13 bases in between. CDR3 length: 17 amino acids. The CDR3 sequence is CASSIDLGAASTDTQYF. The CDR3 region has the DNA TGTGCCAGTAGTATAGATCTGGGGGCGGCTAGCACAGATACGCAGTATTTT. Full variable domain (rest looked up from reference TRBV19 and TRBJ2-3): DGGITQSPKYLFRKEGQNVTLSCEQNLNHDAMYWYRQDPGQGLRLIYYSQIVNDFQKGDIAEGYSVSREKKESFPLTVTSAQKNPTAFYLCASSIDLGAASTDTQYFGPGTRLTVL.

This rearrangement joins TRBV2 to TRBJ1-2; 9 nucleotides align to TRBD1. V gave up 6 bases and J gave up 7 bases; unmatched junction bases: 9. The germline gives CDR1 SNHLY, CDR2 FYNNEI. The CDR3 covers 14 residues. For the CDR3, the DNA is TGTGCCAGCAGCGAGGAACAGGGGGCTTTTGGCTACACCTTC. Amino acids: CASSEEQGAFGYTF.

This chain uses TRBV19 with TRBJ1-2; 7 bases line up with TRBD1. V lost 4 bases and J lost 6; bases outside the gene matches: 8. The CDR3 loop spans 14 amino acids. The germline V gene has CDR1 LNHDA and CDR2 SQIVND (reference sequence). The CDR3 loop is CASSSRDRLDGYTF. The CDR3 DNA sequence: TGTGCCAGTAGTAGTCGGGACAGACTGGATGGCTACACCTTC.

The chain carries TRBV13 and TRBJ1-1; TRBD1 might be the D (5 bases). Deletions cut 5 bases from V and 1 base from J, with 17 bases between. Germline-derived CDR1 and CDR2 are PRHDT and FYEKMQ (reference sequence). This CDR3 contains 16 residues. The CDR3 DNA follows: TGTGCCAGCAGCCCCCTCGGGGGAATAGCGAACACTGAAGCTTTCTTT. Its protein is CASSPLGGIANTEAFF.

The CDR3 nucleotides read TGCGCCAGCAGCGCAGGGACAGGGGTTGAAGCTTTCTTT. This gives the protein CASSAGTGVEAFF. This chain links TRBV5-1 with TRBJ1-1, with TRBD1 matching 10 bases. Trimming at V came to 4 bases and at J to 7 bases, leaving 4 bases not matched to a gene. Germline lookup yields CDR1 SGHRS and CDR2 YFSETQ. The CDR3 extends over 13 amino acids.

The chain recombines TRBV28 with TRBJ2-7; TRBD1 agrees at 9 bases. The V and J ends lost 8 bases and 1 base, in that order; junction bases with no gene match: 3. CDR1 MDHEN and CDR2 SYDVKM come from the germline V gene. This CDR3 contains 13 residues. CDR3 sequence: CASLDRGSYEQYF. CDR3 coding DNA: TGTGCCAGCTTAGACAGGGGGTCCTACGAGCAGTACTTC.

The CDR3 DNA follows: TGCGCCAGCAGCGGAAGGGGGGGGGATGAGCAGTTCTTC. Translation gives CASSGRGGDEQFF. This rearrangement joins TRBV4-3 to TRBJ2-1, with D tentatively TRBD2 (7 bases). CDR1 is LGHNA and CDR2 is YSLEER in the germline V gene. This CDR3 is 13 amino acids long. Trimming pared 5 bases from V and 8 bases from J, leaving 13 bases between.

This clone was detected a few times. This chain connects TRBV7-9 to TRBJ1-4; TRBD1 agrees at 7 bases. Germline lookup yields CDR1 SEHNR and CDR2 FQNEAQ (reference sequence). CDR3 length equals 14 residues. The trim removed 5 bases at V and 11 bases at J, leaving 11 bases unmatched. This CDR3 is CASSRAAGGRKLFF. In DNA form, the CDR3 reads TGTGCCAGCAGCCGCGCGGCAGGGGGGCGGAAACTGTTTTTT.

This clone has a single count. The genes are TRBV4-2 and TRBJ2-3, with 9 nucleotides matching TRBD2. Germline V gene lookup returns CDR1 LGHNA and CDR2 YNFKEQ. After removal of 4 bases from V and 0 bases from J, the junction contained 5 bases not matched to a gene. The CDR3 has 16 amino acids. The CDR3 DNA follows: TGTGCCAGCAGCCGGTTTAGCGGGGGAAGCACAGATACGCAGTATTTT. Translation gives CASSRFSGGSTDTQYF.

The rearrangement links TRBV7-8 to TRBJ2-2; weak D call: TRBD1 (6 bases). CDR1 is SGHVS and CDR2 is FQNEAQ in the germline V gene. CDR3 length: 15 residues. V dropped 5 bases and J dropped 8 bases, with 18 bases sitting between them. CDR3 in amino acids: CASSLALSRGGELFF. The CDR3, as DNA: TGTGCCAGCAGCCTTGCTCTCTCAAGGGGGGGGGAGCTGTTTTTT.

The chain is built from TRBV5-1 and TRBJ2-5, with 15 bases identical to TRBD2. CDR1 is SGHRS, CDR2 YFSETQ, per germline. V dropped 4 bases and J dropped 1; count of bases not matched to a gene: 5. This CDR3 is built from 17 residues. The CDR3 nucleotides are TGCGCCAGCAGCACGGGACTAGCGGGAGGAACCCAAGAGACCCAGTACTTC. Its protein is CASSTGLAGGTQETQYF.

This chain uses TRBV4-1 with TRBJ1-3, with D uncertain. Germline lookup yields CDR1 MGHRA and CDR2 YSYEKL. V was pared by 4 bases and J by 2 bases, with 12 bases between. The CDR3 has 15 amino acids. The CDR3, as DNA: TGCGCCAGCAGCCCCTCCCCGCAGGCTGGAAACACCATATATTTT. As protein: CASSPSPQAGNTIYF.

V and J are TRBV28 and TRBJ2-2; no firm D call. Germline V gene lookup returns CDR1 MDHEN and CDR2 SYDVKM. The V gene lost 3 bases and the J gene lost 1 base, with 6 bases spanning the gap. The CDR3 runs 14 residues. The CDR3 region is CASSFAENTGELFF. DNA of the CDR3: TGTGCCAGCAGTTTCGCGGAGAACACCGGGGAGCTGTTTTTT.

V and J are TRBV3-1 (or the pseudogene TRBV3-2) and TRBJ2-6; D is perhaps TRBD1 (5 bases). The CDR3 is 12 residues long. Per germline, CDR1 LGHDT and CDR2 YNNKEL (reference sequence). V was shortened by 2 bases and J by 15 bases, with 11 bases between the two germline ends. The CDR3 loop is CASSQFPGYLTF. CDR3 coding DNA: TGTGCCAGCAGCCAATTCCCAGGGTACCTGACTTTC.

The chain links TRBV30 to TRBJ1-1; unclear D gene. Germline V lookup: CDR1 GTSNPN, CDR2 SVGIG (reference sequence). This CDR3 region has 12 residues. Trimming took 1 base from V and 4 from J, leaving 7 bases between them. The CDR3 coding sequence is TGTGCCTGGAGTGCCGTCGGCACTGAAGCTTTCTTT. Residues: CAWSAVGTEAFF.